Presented here are 2 T cell receptor beta chains from one specimen sequenced in a study of shared clonotypes between healthy human individuals. The protocol was immunoSEQ multiplex PCR, while the TCRdb copy is restricted to in-frame clones and leaves out a portion. The table lists 2 million to 2.5 million clones, approximately 93% of them singletons. Sequenced sample: naive CD4+ T cells from PBMCs. The subset: CD45RA+ positively selected. Receptors were obtained from a young man in good health. Some clones in this sample may be carry-over from other donors' samples.

This chain uses TRBV5-4 with TRBJ2-2; D may be TRBD2 (6 bases). The CDR3 is 17 amino acids. Germline assignment: CDR1 SGHNT and CDR2 YYREEE (reference sequence). V lost 2 bases and J 5 bases, leaving 19 bases between the germline ends. CDR3 residues: CASSFFPMGGRTGELFF. The CDR3 region has the DNA TGTGCCAGCAGCTTCTTCCCCATGGGGGGTAGGACCGGGGAGCTGTTTTTT.

The genes are TRBV28 and TRBJ1-4; TRBD1 is a possible D gene (5 bases). The CDR3 spans 14 residues. Germline V lookup: CDR1 MDHEN, CDR2 SYDVKM. Trimming took off 1 base at V and 4 bases at J, with 7 bases between the two ends. The CDR3 region is CASSLSGHNEKLFF. The CDR3 region has the DNA TGTGCCAGCAGTTTATCGGGGCATAATGAAAAACTGTTTTTT.